This T cell receptor beta chain was identified in a study of Tregs in tolerant kidney transplant recipients (dated by TCRdb to about 2019). Regarding the research as a whole: The study used TCRbeta sequencing to identify donor-specific regulatory T cells before combined kidney and bone marrow transplantation, then tracked those cells after transplant. Points the paper makes about the study in general: Biological reproducibility was not examined directly, but technical replication error appeared to be minimal. For some patients the PCR primers changed over time, which made it impossible to compare the samples from those patients at the nucleotide level. The most biologically relevant and donor-specific TCRbeta repertoire appeared to be identified by expanding Tregs with activated donor B cells. Because only a small number of patients were included, the study had limitations, and the results will need to be validated in larger populations as well as under other immunosuppression protocols. Donor-specific Treg expansion exceeded global Treg expansion in tolerant patients, suggesting antigen-driven rather than nonspecific expansion.

Related donors were used in the transplants with nonmyeloablative bone marrow transplantation, and mixed chimerism was transient in the human trials. Unstimulated Tregs (CD4+CD25+CD127-), CD4+ non-Tregs (CD4+CD25-), CD4 and CD8 cells were FACS-sorted from thawed PBMCs. A few combined kidney and bone marrow transplant recipients from the ITN036ST trial were included as patients, and samples were available only from these trial subjects. Healthy control blood was processed by Ficoll density gradient to PBMCs and cryopreserved; patient PBMCs were collected before and after transplant. As encoded in the germline V gene, CDR1 is KGHSH while CDR2 is LQKENI. V was cut back by 0 bases and J by 5 bases, leaving a gap of 8 bases between them. The CDR3 runs 13 residues from the cysteine to the phenylalanine. Solely the CDR3 DNA is kept, with 39 bases framed from the first base. Concerning this clone: It lacks a known antigen. The input lacks base qualities; no much larger clone sits a single base away.

For TCRbeta CDR3 sequencing, genomic DNA was extracted from sorted cells using the QIAGEN DNeasy Blood and Tissue Kit. Through immunoSEQ, high-throughput TCRbeta CDR3 sequencing was done commercially, including PCR amplification with internal controls and bias correction. In the original analysis: A unique productive TCRbeta sequence was defined by the CDR3 nucleotide sequence when primers matched, and otherwise by the CDR3 amino acid sequence together with the Vbeta and Jbeta genes. Sorting error was corrected by removing sequences shared between sorted populations at a frequency ratio of 2:1 or less, and the remaining shared sequences were assigned to the higher population. A sequence was defined as donor-reactive if the sequence was expanded at least 5-fold in CFSE-low cells compared with unstimulated cells and had a frequency of at least 0.01% in CFSE-low cells. Jensen-Shannon divergence, calculated on the top 100 TCRbeta sequences ranked by frequency, was used to quantify repertoire divergence. For samples with multiple sequencing runs, sorting error was corrected separately for each run before the runs were pooled. TCRdb carries this immuneACCESS record with in-frame sequences only. Its versions omit some clonotypes, under half of them owing to an unresolved V gene in the studies checked, with the rest unexplained. The V and J calls and clone size were taken over from that table, and D and trimming were inferred from the DNA. The sample data list about 81,000 clones, and roughly 90% of these were observed just once. The top ten clones comprise more than 1.5% of the sample.

The sequenced sample was CD4+ T cells from blood (PBMCs), obtained 24 months after the transplant. This TCR was recovered from a human patient who received a combined kidney and bone marrow transplant. Where a transplant has occurred, the graft donor may have supplied some of the T cells. The V gene is TRBV18 and the J gene is TRBJ2-7, with TRBD2 tentatively as D gene (5 bases match). The DNA sequence is as follows: TGTGCCAGCTCACCACCCGGGGTTAACGAGCAGTACTTC. This encodes CASSPPGVNEQYF.